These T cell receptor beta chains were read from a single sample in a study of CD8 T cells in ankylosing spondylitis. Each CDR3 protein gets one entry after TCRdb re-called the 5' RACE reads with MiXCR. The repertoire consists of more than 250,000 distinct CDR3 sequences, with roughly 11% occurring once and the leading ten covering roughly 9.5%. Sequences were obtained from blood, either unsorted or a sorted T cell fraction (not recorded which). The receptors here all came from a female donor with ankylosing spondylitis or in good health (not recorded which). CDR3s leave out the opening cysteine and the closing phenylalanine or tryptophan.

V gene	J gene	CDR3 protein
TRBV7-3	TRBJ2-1	ASSFGQDRKF
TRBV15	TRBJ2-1	ATSGRQGVHEQF
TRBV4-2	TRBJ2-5	ASSPGQGQGTQY
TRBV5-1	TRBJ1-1	ASSSWGQNTEAF
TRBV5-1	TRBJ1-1	ASSIDPSPGQEAF
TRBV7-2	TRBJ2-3	ASSSTSGPTDTQY
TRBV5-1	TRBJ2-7	ASSLVPRDRVTYEQY
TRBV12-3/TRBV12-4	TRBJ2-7	ASGLGAGGPYEQY
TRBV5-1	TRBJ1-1	ASSLSPAGTGTEAF
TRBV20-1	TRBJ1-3	CARRDRGRGSGNTIY
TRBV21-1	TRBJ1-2	ASGAGGSGYT
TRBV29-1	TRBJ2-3	SASSGSITDTQY
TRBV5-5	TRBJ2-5	ASSDGGAQETQY
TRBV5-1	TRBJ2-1	ASSLVGSVFNRDEQF
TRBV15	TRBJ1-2	ATSRAGAIYGYT
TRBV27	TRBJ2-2	ASSLGLGPGELF
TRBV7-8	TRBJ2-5	ASSLRMFGGPRETQY
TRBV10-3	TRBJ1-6	AISERQGGGSPLH
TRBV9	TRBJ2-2	ASSVGVNTGELF
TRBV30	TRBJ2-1	AWSYENYDYNEQF
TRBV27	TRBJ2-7	ASRRAVQNPSSYEQY
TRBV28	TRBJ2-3	ASSLTASSTDTQY
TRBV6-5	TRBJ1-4	ASSYRMISTGPPGEKLF
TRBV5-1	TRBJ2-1	ASSLWSGGGHNEQF
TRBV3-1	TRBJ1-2	ASSQGGFYGYT
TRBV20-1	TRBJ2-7	SARGVDSYEQY
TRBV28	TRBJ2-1	ASSFGTGPYNEQF
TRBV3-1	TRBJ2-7	ASSQDQLAGAYEQY
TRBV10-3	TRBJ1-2	AISERGPNYGYT
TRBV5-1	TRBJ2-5	ASSPDRSEETQY
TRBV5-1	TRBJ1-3	ASSRAGPTGNTIY
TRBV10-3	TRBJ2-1	AISQDRRSEQF
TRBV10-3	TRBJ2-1	AISDMTGRGEQF
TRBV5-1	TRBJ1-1	ASSWPGNTEAF
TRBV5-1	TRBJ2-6	ASSLERGLSGANVLT
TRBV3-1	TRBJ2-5	ASSQVAEQETQY
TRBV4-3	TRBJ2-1	ASSQDTTGQYNEQF
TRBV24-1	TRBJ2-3	ATGGGRRADTQY
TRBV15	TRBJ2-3	ATSPHFIQAGFSADTQY
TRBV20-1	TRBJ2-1	SSWDRAPRPGSYNEQF
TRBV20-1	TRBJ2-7	SATYRGRYSYEQY
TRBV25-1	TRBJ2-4	ASSEYLGSIY